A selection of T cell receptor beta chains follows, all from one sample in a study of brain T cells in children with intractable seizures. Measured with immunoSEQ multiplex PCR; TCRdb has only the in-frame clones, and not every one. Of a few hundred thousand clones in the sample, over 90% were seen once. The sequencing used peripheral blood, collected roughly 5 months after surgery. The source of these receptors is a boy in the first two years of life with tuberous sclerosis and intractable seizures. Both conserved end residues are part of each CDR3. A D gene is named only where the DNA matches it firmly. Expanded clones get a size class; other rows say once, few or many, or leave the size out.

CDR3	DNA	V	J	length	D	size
CASSQLAGKGEQYF	TGCGCCAGCAGCCAACTAGCGGGGAAAGGCGAGCAGTACTTC	TRBV4-1	TRBJ2-7	14	TRBD2	.
CATSFTDNYGYTF	TGTGCCACCAGTTTTACAGATAACTATGGCTACACCTTC	TRBV24-1	TRBJ1-2	13	.	.
CASSREPNTEAFF	TGTGCCAGCAGCCGCGAACCGAACACTGAAGCTTTCTTT	TRBV11-1	TRBJ1-1	13	.	once
CASSLLAGGNEQYF	TGTGCCAGCAGTTTATTAGCGGGGGGGAACGAGCAGTACTTC	TRBV27	TRBJ2-7	14	TRBD2	.
CASSFGQGYSGNTIYF	TGTGCCAGCAGCTTTGGCCAGGGATACTCTGGAAACACCATATATTTT	TRBV5-6	TRBJ1-3	16	.	few
CASSLLPGELFF	TGTGCCAGCAGCTTACTCCCCGGGGAGCTGTTTTTT	TRBV11-2	TRBJ2-2	12	.	.
CASSYSGGAGEQYF	TGTGCCAGCAGCTATAGCGGGGGGGCCGGCGAGCAGTACTTC	TRBV7-2	TRBJ2-7	14	TRBD2	.
CASSIGGPETQYF	TGTGCCAGTAGTATAGGAGGACCAGAGACCCAGTACTTC	TRBV19	TRBJ2-5	13	.	.
CASSIASYEQYF	TGTGCCAGTAGTATAGCCAGCTACGAGCAGTACTTC	TRBV19	TRBJ2-7	12	.	.
CASSPEGNSYEQYF	TGTGCCAGCAGCCCTGAGGGGAACTCCTACGAGCAGTACTTC	TRBV5-4	TRBJ2-7	14	.	.
CASKLAGGLQETQYF	TGTGCCAGCAAACTTGCAGGGGGCCTCCAAGAGACCCAGTACTTC	TRBV11-2	TRBJ2-5	15	TRBD1	.
CSVEGRAVAGTEAFF	TGCAGCGTTGAAGGTCGGGCAGTTGCAGGGACTGAAGCTTTCTTT	TRBV29-1	TRBJ1-1	15	.	.
CASSPRQGVSGNTIYF	TGCGCCAGCAGCCCTAGGCAGGGTGTGTCTGGAAACACCATATATTTT	TRBV5-1	TRBJ1-3	16	.	.
CSVEDSHTEAFF	TGCAGCGTTGAAGATTCACACACTGAAGCTTTCTTT	TRBV29-1	TRBJ1-1	12	.	.
CSASDTGVETQYF	TGCAGTGCTAGTGACACGGGGGTCGAGACCCAGTACTTC	TRBV20-1	TRBJ2-5	13	.	.
CASSQDRAAYNEQFF	TGTGCCAGCAGCCAAGACAGGGCCGCCTACAATGAGCAGTTCTTC	TRBV3-1/TRBV3-2	TRBJ2-1	15	.	.
CASSSYPLERGLQETQYF	TGTGCCAGCAGCTCCTACCCACTCGAGCGGGGGCTTCAAGAGACCCAGTACTTC	TRBV28	TRBJ2-5	18	TRBD2	.
CASSLAGGYHNEQFF	TGTGCCAGCAGCTTAGCGGGGGGTTATCACAATGAGCAGTTCTTC	TRBV6-5	TRBJ2-1	15	TRBD2	.
CASKSTSLSQETQYF	TGCGCCAGCAAGTCGACTAGTCTTTCCCAAGAGACCCAGTACTTC	TRBV5-1	TRBJ2-5	15	.	.
CASSLGRVFSTDTQYF	TGCGCCAGCAGCTTGGGGCGGGTATTCAGCACAGATACGCAGTATTTT	TRBV5-1	TRBJ2-3	16	.	.
CASSSLQNTEAFF	TGTGCCAGCAGCTCCCTACAGAACACTGAAGCTTTCTTT	TRBV7-9	TRBJ1-1	13	.	.
CASSRGAYGYTF	TGTGCCAGCAGCCGGGGGGCCTATGGCTACACCTTC	TRBV28	TRBJ1-2	12	.	.
CASSFTRGGNTEAFF	TGTGCCAGCAGTTTCACAAGGGGTGGTAACACTGAAGCTTTCTTT	TRBV28	TRBJ1-1	15	.	.
CASSSVTTSGEDTQYF	TGTGCCAGCAGCTCAGTAACCACTAGCGGCGAAGATACGCAGTATTTT	TRBV5-8	TRBJ2-3	16	TRBD2	.
CASSISGTPYEQYF	TGTGCCAGTAGTATTTCCGGGACACCCTACGAGCAGTACTTC	TRBV19	TRBJ2-7	14	.	.
CASRQGVSDTQYF	TGTGCCAGCCGTCAGGGAGTTTCAGATACGCAGTATTTT	TRBV4-2	TRBJ2-3	13	.	.
CASSQGLWTGDGGELFF	TGCGCCAGCAGCCAAGGGCTCTGGACAGGGGATGGCGGGGAGCTGTTTTTT	TRBV4-1	TRBJ2-2	17	TRBD1	.
CASSLALSGYGELFF	TGCGCCAGCAGCTTGGCCCTTTCTGGGTACGGGGAGCTGTTTTTT	TRBV5-1	TRBJ2-2	15	.	.
CASSIRGAGVDTQYF	TGTGCCAGTAGTATCCGGGGAGCGGGAGTTGATACGCAGTATTTT	TRBV19	TRBJ2-3	15	TRBD2	.
CASRSGTANTEAFF	TGTGCCAGCCGATCCGGGACAGCGAACACTGAAGCTTTCTTT	TRBV7-2	TRBJ1-1	14	TRBD1	.
CASSQGQGNEQYF	TGCGCCAGCAGCCAAGGACAGGGGAACGAGCAGTACTTC	TRBV5-1	TRBJ2-7	13	TRBD1	.
CASSSTSGSDTQYF	TGTGCCAGTAGTTCGACTAGCGGGAGTGATACGCAGTATTTT	TRBV19	TRBJ2-3	14	TRBD2	.
CASSALGRDREDIQYF	TGTGCCAGCAGCGCCTTGGGGAGGGACAGGGAGGACATTCAGTACTTC	TRBV9	TRBJ2-4	16	TRBD1	.
CATSDRELPAESQETQYF	TGTGCCACCAGTGATAGGGAGCTACCGGCCGAATCCCAAGAGACCCAGTACTTC	TRBV24-1	TRBJ2-5	18	.	.
CASFDSHSTDTQYF	TGTGCCAGCTTCGACAGCCATAGCACAGATACGCAGTATTTT	TRBV6-5	TRBJ2-3	14	.	.
CASSLAGTVRLEGYTF	TGTGCCAGCAGCTTGGCCGGGACAGTCCGGCTAGAGGGCTACACCTTC	TRBV5-4	TRBJ1-2	16	TRBD1	.
CATRKGVEAFF	TGTGCCACCCGGAAGGGAGTTGAAGCTTTCTTT	TRBV7-9	TRBJ1-1	11	.	.
CASSQDYLATDTQYF	TGTGCCAGCAGCCAAGATTACTTGGCCACAGATACGCAGTATTTT	TRBV3-1/TRBV3-2	TRBJ2-3	15	.	.